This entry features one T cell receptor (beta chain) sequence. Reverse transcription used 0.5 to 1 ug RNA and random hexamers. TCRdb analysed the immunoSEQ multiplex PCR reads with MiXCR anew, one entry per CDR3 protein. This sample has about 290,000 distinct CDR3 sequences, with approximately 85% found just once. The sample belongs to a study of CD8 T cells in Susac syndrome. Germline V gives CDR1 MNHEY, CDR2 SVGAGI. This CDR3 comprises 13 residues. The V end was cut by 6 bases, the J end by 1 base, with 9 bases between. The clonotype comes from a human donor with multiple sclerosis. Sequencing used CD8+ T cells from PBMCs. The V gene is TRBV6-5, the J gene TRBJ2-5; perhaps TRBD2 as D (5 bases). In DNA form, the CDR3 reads TGTGCCAGCAGCACACTAGGCCAAGAGACCCAGTACTTC. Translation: CASSTLGQETQYF.